This TCR beta chain was retrieved from a study of radiation and T cells in renal cell carcinoma. Study in general: Nephrectomy followed 15 Gy stereotactic body radiation by 4 weeks. Overall study results and limits: Top tumor clonotypes rose in blood 2 weeks post-radiation, then contracted. Without pretreatment biopsies, baseline tumor clonotype presence was undetermined.

The assay was immunoSEQ multiplex PCR, and TCRdb's table has in-frame clones only and misses some. Found here are about 150,000 clones, over 80% of them singletons; the top ten hold approximately 12%. Time point: blood 2 weeks post-SBRT. As for treatment: 15 Gy SBRT to primary tumor, nephrectomy 4 weeks later. The patient's renal cell carcinoma had clear cell pathology. Per germline, CDR1 KGHSH and CDR2 LQKENI. The J segment lost 5 bases and the V segment lost 3 bases, leaving 11 bases of the junction unmatched. The CDR3 spans 16 residues. Worth noting for this clone: The antigen is not known.

This TCR came from a woman between 45 and 65 years old with renal cell carcinoma. Sample: blood, taken from a patient whose treatment included radiotherapy and nephrectomy. This rearrangement joins TRBV18 to TRBJ2-5; 8 nucleotides match TRBD2. This CDR3 reads CASSPRTSPEVETQYF. CDR3 sequence (DNA): TGTGCCAGCTCACCCCGGACTAGCCCCGAGGTGGAGACCCAGTACTTC.